The 26 T cell receptor beta chains below come from one sample, sequenced in a study of Graves' ophthalmopathy and Graves' hyperthyroidism. RNA served as the template for amplifying TCR beta CDR3 regions. RT-PCR in the first round used HTBI primers; a second-round multiplex PCR followed. MiXCR was run by TCRdb on the multiplex PCR reads, yielding one entry per CDR3 protein. The data hold about 550,000 distinct CDR3 sequences, with 39% observed a single time. The sequenced sample consisted of peripheral blood or thyroid tissue (not recorded which). Receptors originate from an adult man with Graves' hyperthyroidism.

Note on this clonotype: At one end the junction does not follow the germline gene, possibly because of a read error. The chain links TRBV29-1 to TRBJ1-5, with a weak D call TRBD1 (6 bases). The CDR3 covers 13 residues. Germline lookup yields CDR1 SQVTM and CDR2 ANQGSEA. The CDR3 nucleotides are TGTGCCTGGACCTCTGGACAGAATCAGCCCCAGCATTTT. Translating gives CAWTSGQNQPQHF.

The chain carries TRBV29-1 and TRBJ2-7; D is possibly TRBD1 (5 bases). This CDR3 has 13 residues. The V and J ends lost 4 bases and 5 bases respectively, with 15 bases between them. Germline V gene sequence: CDR1 SQVTM, CDR2 ANQGSEA. The CDR3 DNA reads as TGCAGCGTTGGAAGGGGTCGCACAGACGAGCAGTACTTC. It translates to CSVGRGRTDEQYF.

The rearrangement links TRBV2 to TRBJ2-4, with a possible D match to TRBD1 (5 bases). CDR3 length equals 15 residues. Germline CDR1 and CDR2: SNHLY and FYNNEI. With 8 bases removed from V and 1 base from J, the gap between germline ends came to 15 bases. As DNA, the CDR3 is TGTGCCAGCGGTAAGGTCAGGGCGGCCAAAAACATTCAGTACTTC. Its translation: CASGKVRAAKNIQYF.

This clonotype was observed a few times. The DNA for the CDR3 is TGTGCCAGCAGCGCTGATTTGGGGGCGGGAGGTCAGCCCCAGCATTTT. Translation: CASSADLGAGGQPQHF. The chain links TRBV2 to TRBJ1-5; D may be TRBD1 (6 bases). V dropped 6 bases and J dropped 6 bases, with 21 bases sitting between them. Germline CDR1 and CDR2: SNHLY and FYNNEI. This CDR3 region has 16 residues.

This clonotype was counted many times. V and J are TRBV5-1 and TRBJ2-2, with D perhaps matching TRBD2 (6 bases). The V gene lost 4 bases and the J gene lost 5 bases, with 9 bases spanning the gap. This CDR3 region has 13 residues. Germline lookup yields CDR1 SGHRS and CDR2 YFSETQ. The CDR3 DNA reads TGCGCCAGCAGCATTAGCGGAACCGGGGAGCTGTTTTTT. This codes for CASSISGTGELFF.

The chain is built from TRBV7-6 and TRBJ1-4, with D possibly matching TRBD1 (6 bases). Germline V gene lookup returns CDR1 SGHVS and CDR2 FNYEAQ. The length of the CDR3 is 14 residues. The V and J ends lost 5 bases and 7 bases respectively, with 14 bases between them. The CDR3 region is CASSAPGQGEKLFF. The CDR3 DNA sequence: TGTGCCAGCAGCGCCCCGGGACAAGGTGAAAAACTGTTTTTT.

This sequence joins TRBV12-3 or TRBV12-4 and TRBJ2-2; D gene ambiguous. Trimming shortened V by 7 bases and J by 5 bases, and 11 bases separated the two germline ends. CDR3 length: 13 residues. The CDR3 DNA sequence: TGTGCCAGCAAGAAGCGTTCAACCGGGGAGCTGTTTTTT. It is translated as CASKKRSTGELFF.

This clonotype came up many times. The rearrangement links TRBV27 to TRBJ2-7; 9 bases line up with TRBD1. After removal of 4 bases from V and 4 bases from J, the junction contained 11 bases not matched to a gene. The germline CDR1 and CDR2 sequences are MNHEY and SMNVEV (reference sequence). The length of the CDR3 is 16 residues. DNA of the CDR3: TGTGCCAGCAGTTCCCGGGCGATCGGACAGGGGTACGAGCAGTACTTC. Protein product: CASSSRAIGQGYEQYF.

This chain joins TRBV2 and TRBJ1-2; a weak D match, TRBD1 (5 bases). The germline V gene has CDR1 SNHLY and CDR2 FYNNEI. This CDR3 is built from 13 residues. V was shortened by 1 base and J by 5 bases, with 8 bases between the two germline ends. In DNA, the CDR3 is TGTGCCAGCAGTGAAGAGGCAGGGTATGGCTACACCTTC. It encodes CASSEEAGYGYTF.

Only a few counts were recorded for this clonotype. The J gene is TRBJ2-5, the V gene TRBV24-1, with TRBD2 matching 11 bases. CDR3 length: 16 residues. Trimming removed 3 bases from V and 2 bases from J; junction bases left unmatched: 4. Germline V gene sequence: CDR1 KGHDR, CDR2 SFDVKD. The CDR3 region has the DNA TGTGCCACCAGTGATGTGAGACTAGCGGGACAAGAGACCCAGTACTTC. Its translation is CATSDVRLAGQETQYF.

There are many counts of this clonotype. The chain couples TRBV6-2 or TRBV6-3 to TRBJ2-7; 9 bases fit TRBD2. Trimming removed 2 bases from V and 2 bases from J; junction bases left unmatched: 1. CDR1 is MNHEY and CDR2 is SVGEGT in the germline V gene. This CDR3 is built from 14 residues. The CDR3 nucleotides read TGTGCCAGCAGTTACCAGCGGGGGGCCTACGAGCAGTACTTC. It yields the protein CASSYQRGAYEQYF.

The chain combines TRBV28 with TRBJ1-1; D is unclear. Germline CDR1 reads MDHEN; CDR2 reads SYDVKM. This CDR3 has 13 amino acids. V lost 3 bases and J 7 bases, leaving 12 bases between the germline ends. The CDR3, as DNA: TGTGCCAGCAGTTTTAACTCGTGGCATGAAGCTTTCTTT. Its translation: CASSFNSWHEAFF.

At least ten counts were recorded for this clonotype. DNA for the CDR3: TGTGCCAGCAGCCTGGACAGGGTGGGCACCGGGGAGCTGTTTTTT. This gives the protein CASSLDRVGTGELFF. The J gene is TRBJ2-2, the V gene TRBV11-1; TRBD1 aligns across 8 bases. The CDR3 spans 15 residues. The J segment lost 4 bases and the V segment lost 5 bases, leaving 6 bases of the junction unmatched. CDR1 and CDR2 from the germline V gene are SGHAT and FQDESV (reference sequence).

This clonotype was found many times. This rearrangement joins TRBV20-1 to TRBJ1-4; unclear D gene. Germline assignment: CDR1 DFQATT and CDR2 SNEGSKA (reference sequence). This CDR3 region has 13 residues. V was pared by 4 bases and J by 8 bases, with 14 bases between. Written as DNA, the CDR3 is TGCAGTGCTATTACTGTGCTGGGGGAAAAACTGTTTTTT. Translating gives CSAITVLGEKLFF.

At least ten counts were recorded for this clonotype. The chain joins TRBV6-1 to TRBJ2-2; 7 nucleotides match TRBD1. V was clipped by 6 bases and J by 2 bases; unmatched bases: 6. Germline V gene sequence: CDR1 MNHNS, CDR2 SASEGT. The CDR3 runs to 15 residues. CDR3: CASSPDRVNTGELFF. The CDR3 region has the DNA TGTGCCAGCAGCCCCGACAGGGTCAACACCGGGGAGCTGTTTTTT.

V gene TRBV7-2 combines with J gene TRBJ2-6; D perhaps matches TRBD2 (6 bases). Germline CDR1 reads SGHTA; CDR2 reads FQGNSA. The length of the CDR3 is 14 residues. V was shortened by 3 bases and J by 4 bases, with 7 bases between the two germline ends. CDR3 nucleotide sequence: TGTGCCAGCAGCTTTCTAGCGGGGGCCAACGTCCTGACTTTC. Protein product: CASSFLAGANVLTF. Full variable domain (missing parts from reference TRBV7-2 and TRBJ2-6): GAGVSQSPSNKVTEKGKDVELRCDPISGHTALYWYRQSLGQGLEFLIYFQGNSAPDKSGLPSDRFSAERTGGSVSTLTIQRTQQEDSAVYLCASSFLAGANVLTFGAGSRLTVL.

The V and J genes are TRBV10-1 and TRBJ2-7; TRBD1 matches at 7 bases. The J call may be in error: the DNA end matches TRBJ2-1 better. This CDR3 contains 14 residues. Germline V gene sequence: CDR1 WNHNN, CDR2 SYGVQD (reference sequence). The CDR3 region is CASSDETGPHEQFF. In nucleotides, the CDR3 is TGCGCCAGCAGTGATGAGACAGGGCCCCATGAGCAGTTCTTC.

A remark on this clonotype: Sequence at one end of the junction differs from germline and may be a read error. The chain recombines TRBV10-3 with TRBJ2-7; TRBD2 matches at 14 bases. Germline CDR1 and CDR2: ENHRY and SYGVKD. CDR3 size: 15 residues. The CDR3 bases are TGTGCCAGCAGTAAGGGACTAGCGGGAGCGGGCGAGCAGTACTTC. This translates into CASSKGLAGAGEQYF.

The V call is TRBV7-3, the J call TRBJ2-7; a weak D match, TRBD2 (6 bases). This CDR3 comprises 14 residues. CDR1 is SGHTA and CDR2 is FQGTGA in the germline V gene. Trimming pared 10 bases from V and 5 bases from J, leaving 21 bases between. This CDR3 reads CAIRDRDWGNEQYF. CDR3 DNA sequence: TGTGCCATCAGAGACCGGGACTGGGGTAACGAGCAGTACTTC.

A word on this clonotype: The junction departs from germline at one end; a sequencing error may be responsible. The genes are TRBV6-6 and TRBJ2-2, with D perhaps TRBD1 (6 bases). From germline, CDR1 is MNHNY and CDR2 SVGAGI (reference sequence). The CDR3 covers 15 residues. The CDR3 coding sequence is TGTGCCAGCAGGGGCAGACAGGACAACACCGGGGCGCTGTTTTTT. Translation: CASRGRQDNTGALFF.

This clonotype was counted many times. This sequence joins TRBV7-8 and TRBJ1-4, with 11 bases that match TRBD1. After removal of 4 bases from V and 7 bases from J, the junction contained 5 bases not matched to a gene. Germline V gene lookup returns CDR1 SGHVS and CDR2 FQNEAQ. This CDR3 contains 15 residues. In DNA form, the CDR3 reads TGTGCCAGCAGCTCAGCCGGGACAGGGGGTGAAAAACTGTTTTTT. It translates to CASSSAGTGGEKLFF.

The J gene is TRBJ1-2, the V gene TRBV19; 8 bases map to TRBD1. Looked up from germline, CDR1 is LNHDA and CDR2 is SQIVND (reference sequence). The ends lost 1 base at V and 4 bases at J; junction bases unmatched: 8. The CDR3 spans 16 residues. CDR3 nucleotides: TGTGCCAGTAGTATAGGCGGACAGGGTACGGGCTATGGCTACACCTTC. It specifies CASSIGGQGTGYGYTF.

For this clonotype: Since a much larger clone is just one base distant, this may be a read error. V usage is TRBV19 and J usage is TRBJ1-5; TRBD1 is a possible D gene (6 bases). The length of the CDR3 is 17 residues. The germline V and J ends were trimmed by 3 bases and 0 bases, with 15 bases remaining between them. Germline V gene lookup returns CDR1 LNHDA and CDR2 SQIVND (reference sequence). CDR3 in amino acids: CASSMGEQGNSNQPQHF. Written as DNA, the CDR3 is TGTGCCAGTAGTATGGGGGAACAGGGTAATAGCAATCAGCCCCAGCATTTT.

The rearrangement joins TRBV2 to TRBJ2-3; 7 bases agree with TRBD1. The CDR3 runs to 13 residues. Germline CDR1 and CDR2: SNHLY and FYNNEI. J gave up 3 bases and V 8 bases, and 5 bases lay outside the gene matches. CDR3 loop: CASGDRATDTQYF. The CDR3 nucleotides read TGTGCCAGCGGCGACAGGGCGACAGATACGCAGTATTTT.

This clonotype has more than one count but fewer than ten. The chain couples TRBV6-5 to TRBJ1-5; D uncertain. V dropped 5 bases and J dropped 0 bases, with 11 bases sitting between them. Germline V gene data show CDR1 as MNHEY and CDR2 as SVGAGI. This CDR3 contains 15 residues. DNA for the CDR3: TGTGCCAGCAGTGAAGTTCACAGTAGCAATCAGCCCCAGCATTTT. Amino acid sequence: CASSEVHSSNQPQHF.

This clonotype showed up many times. This sequence joins TRBV29-1 and TRBJ2-3; TRBD2 matches 15 bases. J was trimmed by 6 bases and V by 7 bases; bases with no gene match: 5. CDR3 length: 14 amino acids. Germline V gives CDR1 SQVTM, CDR2 ANQGSEA. CDR3: CSGRTSGGADTQYF. Written as DNA, the CDR3 is TGCAGCGGCAGGACTAGCGGGGGGGCCGATACGCAGTATTTT.